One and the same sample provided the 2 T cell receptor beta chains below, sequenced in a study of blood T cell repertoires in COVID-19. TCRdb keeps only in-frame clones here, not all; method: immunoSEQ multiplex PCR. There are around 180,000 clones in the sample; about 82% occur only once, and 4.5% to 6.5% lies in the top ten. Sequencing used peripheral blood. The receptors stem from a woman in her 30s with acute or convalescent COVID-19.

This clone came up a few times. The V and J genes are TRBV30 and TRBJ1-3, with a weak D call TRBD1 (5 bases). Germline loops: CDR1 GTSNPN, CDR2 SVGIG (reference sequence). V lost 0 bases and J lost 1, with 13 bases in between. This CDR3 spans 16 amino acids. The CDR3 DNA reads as TGTGCCTGGAGTGTACCGCAGGGTGGATCTGGAAACACCATATATTTT. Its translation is CAWSVPQGGSGNTIYF.

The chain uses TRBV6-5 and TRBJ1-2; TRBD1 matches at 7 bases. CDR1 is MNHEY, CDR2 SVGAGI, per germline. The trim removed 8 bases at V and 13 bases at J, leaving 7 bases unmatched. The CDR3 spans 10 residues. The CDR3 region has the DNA TGTGCCAGCGGTCGCACAGGGGTCACCTTC. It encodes CASGRTGVTF.